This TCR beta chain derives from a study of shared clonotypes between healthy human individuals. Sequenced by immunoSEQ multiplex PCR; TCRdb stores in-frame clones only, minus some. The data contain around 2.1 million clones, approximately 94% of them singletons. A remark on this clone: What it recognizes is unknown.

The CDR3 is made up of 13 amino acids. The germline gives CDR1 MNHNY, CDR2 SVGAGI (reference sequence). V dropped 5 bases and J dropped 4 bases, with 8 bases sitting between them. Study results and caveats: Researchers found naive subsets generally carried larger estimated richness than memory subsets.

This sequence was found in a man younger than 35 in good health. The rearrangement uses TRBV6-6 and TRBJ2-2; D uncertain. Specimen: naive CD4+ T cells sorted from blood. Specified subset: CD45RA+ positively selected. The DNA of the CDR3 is TGTGCCAGCAGTCTGACTGGCACCGGGGAGCTGTTTTTT. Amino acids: CASSLTGTGELFF.